Below, 22 T cell receptor beta chains from the same sample are listed, as sequenced in a study of blood T cell repertoires in COVID-19. This table comes from immunoSEQ multiplex PCR, and its TCRdb copy is limited to in-frame clones, with some not included. The sample contains 200,000 to 250,000 clones, around four fifths of which appear only once. The sequenced sample consisted of peripheral blood. Every receptor here comes from an older woman with COVID-19, enrolled during active disease.

Comments on this clone: Germline and junction disagree at one end, which may indicate a read error. DNA of the CDR3: TGTGCCAGCAGCCACTTGTCGTCTGAAAACACCATATATTTT. This codes for CASSHLSSENTIYF. The chain joins TRBV7-2 to TRBJ1-3; D ambiguous. The CDR3 has 14 amino acids. Looked up from germline, CDR1 is SGHTA and CDR2 is FQGNSA.

This chain joins TRBV28 and TRBJ1-5; no firm D call. CDR1 is MDHEN and CDR2 is SYDVKM in the germline V gene. The CDR3 loop spans 13 amino acids. The ends were cut back, 8 bases at V and 4 bases at J, with 12 bases in the middle. The CDR3 region is CASEPSLNQPQHF. Written as DNA, the CDR3 is TGTGCCAGCGAGCCAAGCCTTAATCAGCCCCAGCATTTT.

V and J are TRBV9 and TRBJ2-5; the match to TRBD2 covers 7 bases. V shed 0 bases and J 4 bases; nucleotides not matched to a gene: 6. Looked up from germline, CDR1 is SGDLS and CDR2 is YYNGEE. This CDR3 region has 15 residues. The CDR3 nucleotides read TGTGCCAGCAGCGTAGTCGCGGGAGCAGTAGAGACCCAGTACTTC. This sequence encodes CASSVVAGAVETQYF. The variable domain in full, with the rest retrieved from reference TRBV9 and TRBJ2-5, is DSGVTQTPKHLITATGQRVTLRCSPRSGDLSVYWYQQSLDQGLQFLIQYYNGEERAKGNILERFSAQQFPDLHSELNLSSLELGDSALYFCASSVVAGAVETQYFGPGTRLLVL.

The rearrangement links TRBV15 to TRBJ2-2; the D gene is possibly TRBD1 (5 bases). Trimming took 0 bases from V and 11 from J, leaving 16 bases between them. This CDR3 region has 15 residues. Germline CDR1 reads LNHNV; CDR2 reads YYDKDF (reference sequence). The CDR3 DNA reads TGTGCCACCAGCAGAGATCAGGGTGGCATTAATGAGCTGTTTTTT. As protein: CATSRDQGGINELFF.

V and J are TRBV6-2 or TRBV6-3 and TRBJ1-2; 8 bases are a match to TRBD1. J lost 4 bases, V lost 2 bases, and 6 bases had no gene match. Germline V CDR1 and CDR2: MNHEY, SVGEGT. CDR3 length: 15 residues. CDR3: CASSYPDRALYGYTF. Here the CDR3 DNA reads TGTGCCAGCAGTTACCCGGACAGGGCCCTCTATGGCTACACCTTC.

The CDR3: CASSSRDTFYGYTF. CDR3 nucleotides: TGTGCCAGCAGTTCCCGGGACACCTTCTATGGCTACACCTTC. The chain couples TRBV6-5 to TRBJ1-2, with D perhaps matching TRBD1 (6 bases). V was pared by 4 bases and J by 4 bases, with 13 bases between. The CDR3 extends over 14 amino acids. CDR1 is MNHEY, CDR2 SVGAGI, per germline.

The CDR3 bases are TGTGCCAGCAGCCTGGGGACAGGGCCCTACAATGAGCAGTTCTTC. It specifies CASSLGTGPYNEQFF. The chain uses TRBV7-2 and TRBJ2-1; TRBD1 agrees at 9 bases. The CDR3 totals 15 residues. V lost 5 bases to trimming and J lost 2 bases; unmatched junction nucleotides: 4. Germline CDR1 and CDR2: SGHTA and FQGNSA.

J is TRBJ2-3 and V is TRBV19; TRBD1 matches at 7 bases. The CDR3 is 15 amino acids. Per germline, CDR1 LNHDA and CDR2 SQIVND (reference sequence). V dropped 6 bases and J dropped 8; count of bases not matched to a gene: 14. CDR3 loop: CASRTGQQSRSTQYF. Here the CDR3 DNA reads TGTGCCAGTAGGACGGGACAGCAATCTAGGTCTACGCAGTATTTT.

The rearrangement links TRBV6-1 to TRBJ1-5; D is undetermined. V was trimmed by 5 bases and J by 5 bases, leaving 10 bases between them. This CDR3 spans 13 amino acids. The germline CDR1 and CDR2 sequences are MNHNS and SASEGT. The CDR3 coding sequence is TGTGCCAGCAGTTCAACGGGAGATCAGCCCCAGCATTTT. Its translation: CASSSTGDQPQHF.

This rearrangement joins TRBV2 to TRBJ1-6, with 7 bases that match TRBD1. This CDR3 is built from 14 residues. J gave up 7 bases and V 6 bases, and 6 bases lay outside the gene matches. The V gene's germline CDR1 is SNHLY and CDR2 FYNNEI. The CDR3 region is CASSSGQRNSPLHF. The CDR3 nucleotides are TGTGCCAGCAGCTCGGGACAGCGGAATTCACCCCTCCACTTT.

This clone was seen only a few times. The chain is built from TRBV7-9 and TRBJ1-1; D may be TRBD1 (6 bases). This CDR3 contains 13 residues. Germline CDR1 is SEHNR and CDR2 is FQNEAQ (reference sequence). V was shortened by 2 bases and J by 3 bases, with 7 bases between the two germline ends. CDR3 sequence: CASSLSGDTEAFF. The CDR3 DNA sequence: TGTGCCAGCAGCTTATCAGGGGACACTGAAGCTTTCTTT.

The chain employs TRBV7-9 and TRBJ1-1, with D unresolved. CDR1 SEHNR and CDR2 FQNEAQ come from the germline V gene (reference sequence). Trimming left V 2 bases short and J 5 bases short, with 9 bases between. The CDR3 is 13 amino acids. The CDR3 protein is CASSLIVRTEAFF. DNA for the CDR3: TGTGCCAGCAGCTTAATCGTGAGGACTGAAGCTTTCTTT.

J is TRBJ1-1 and V is TRBV7-2, with D perhaps TRBD1 (5 bases). Trimming took off 2 bases at V and 1 base at J, with 8 bases between the two ends. CDR3 length equals 14 residues. Germline lookup yields CDR1 SGHTA and CDR2 FQGNSA. CDR3 coding DNA: TGTGCCAGCAGCTTATACGGACAGAACACTGAAGCTTTCTTT. Translation gives CASSLYGQNTEAFF.

The table lists this clone with a few counts. V is TRBV6-1 and J is TRBJ1-5; 9 bases align to TRBD1. Germline V lookup: CDR1 MNHNS, CDR2 SASEGT. After removal of 3 bases from V and 7 bases from J, the junction contained 10 bases not matched to a gene. CDR3 length: 16 amino acids. CDR3 bases: TGTGCCAGCAGTGATTTATCGACAGGGGGACGCCAGCCCCAGCATTTT. It is translated as CASSDLSTGGRQPQHF.

The chain is built from TRBV28 and TRBJ1-2; D is undetermined. The CDR3 consists of 12 residues. CDR1 and CDR2 (germline): MDHEN, SYDVKM. Trimming stripped 6 bases from V and 8 bases from J, with 13 bases between. The CDR3 is CASRLGEFGYTF. CDR3 nucleotides: TGTGCCAGCAGACTCGGGGAGTTCGGCTACACCTTC.

This clone occurred once. CDR3 residues: CASSLLVDSGSNYGYTF. In DNA, the CDR3 is TGTGCCAGCAGCTTGTTAGTGGATTCCGGGTCTAACTATGGCTACACCTTC. This chain connects TRBV5-5 to TRBJ1-2; D is unresolved. This CDR3 contains 17 residues. CDR1 and CDR2 from the germline V gene are SGHKS and YYEKEE (reference sequence). Trimming stripped 1 base from V and 0 bases from J, with 16 bases between. Filled out from reference TRBV5-5 and TRBJ1-2, the complete variable domain reads DAGVTQSPTHLIKTRGQQVTLRCSPISGHKSVSWYQQVLGQGPQFIFQYYEKEERGRGNFPDRFSARQFPNYSSELNVNALLLGDSALYLCASSLLVDSGSNYGYTFGSGTRLTVV.

This chain uses TRBV4-3 with TRBJ1-1; D call uncertain. The germline V gene encodes CDR1 LGHNA and CDR2 YSLEER. Trimming cost V 0 bases and J 1 base, with 9 bases left between them. CDR3 size: 15 residues. As DNA, the CDR3 is TGCGCCAGCAGCCAAGATGTCAGGTCGAACACTGAAGCTTTCTTT. Its protein product is CASSQDVRSNTEAFF.

The rearrangement uses TRBV10-3 and TRBJ1-5; perhaps TRBD1 as D (5 bases). V lost 5 bases to trimming and J lost 4 bases, with 9 bases between them. Germline V gives CDR1 ENHRY, CDR2 SYGVKD. The CDR3 runs 13 residues. The CDR3 loop is CAISSRVNQPQHF. The CDR3 coding sequence is TGTGCCATCAGTTCCAGGGTAAATCAGCCCCAGCATTTT.

The chain is built from TRBV11-2 and TRBJ2-1, with D possibly TRBD2 on 5 matching bases. Trimming removed 6 bases from V and 5 bases from J, with 11 bases in between. Per germline, CDR1 SGHAT and CDR2 FQNNGV. This CDR3 region has 13 residues. The CDR3 protein is CASRRGLNNEQFF. CDR3 sequence (DNA): TGTGCCAGCAGACGCGGGCTGAACAATGAGCAGTTCTTC. The complete variable domain, with remaining parts taken from reference TRBV11-2 and TRBJ2-1, reads EAGVAQSPRYKIIEKRQSVAFWCNPISGHATLYWYQQILGQGPKLLIQFQNNGVVDDSQLPKDRFSAERLKGVDSTLKIQPAKLEDSAVYLCASRRGLNNEQFFGPGTRLTVL.

This chain uses TRBV5-1 with TRBJ2-7; TRBD2 agrees at 12 bases. This CDR3 region has 16 residues. V shed 0 bases, J shed 5 bases, and the junction held 6 bases outside the gene matches. Germline-derived CDR1 and CDR2 are SGHRS and YFSETQ. The CDR3 region is CASSLVRLAGGNEQYF. The DNA of the CDR3 is TGCGCCAGCAGCTTGGTAAGGCTAGCGGGAGGGAACGAGCAGTACTTC.

The CDR3 is CASSVAGGQGGTEAFF. In DNA form, the CDR3 reads TGCGCCAGCAGCGTTGCAGGTGGACAGGGCGGCACTGAAGCTTTCTTT. This rearrangement joins TRBV5-1 to TRBJ1-1; 8 bases are a match to TRBD1. Germline CDR1 reads SGHRS; CDR2 reads YFSETQ. The CDR3 is 16 residues long. V was clipped by 4 bases and J by 4 bases; unmatched bases: 12.

Written as DNA, the CDR3 is TGTGCCAGCAGTTCGGGACTAGCGGGAGGGTATAGTACGCAGTATTTT. It yields the protein CASSSGLAGGYSTQYF. The genes are TRBV5-4 and TRBJ2-3; 16 bases agree with TRBD2. V was pared by 5 bases and J by 8 bases, with 8 bases of the junction left unmatched. This CDR3 is built from 16 residues. Germline lookup yields CDR1 SGHNT and CDR2 YYREEE (reference sequence).